This note documents a single TCR beta chain sequence. What this receptor recognizes is not known. Base qualities are not provided; no much larger clone lies one nucleotide away. Library preparation employed the immunoSEQ multiplex PCR assay. The table was pulled from immuneACCESS by TCRdb, which kept in-frame rearrangements only. Such tables lose some clones; where checked, under half of the loss comes from unresolved V genes, and the rest has no known cause. The sample table lists around 48,000 clones, approximately 88% of them with a count of one. The ten largest clonotypes hold around 1.2% of the sample. This record belongs to a study of T cell changes during pregnancy in multiple sclerosis (dated by TCRdb to the late 2010s). With respect to the entire study: The study looked at changes in the T cell repertoire across pregnancy in women with multiple sclerosis.

V ends up 2 bases short and J 0 bases short, with an unmatched junction base count of 4. CDR1 is given as MDHEN and CDR2 as SYDVKM, both from the germline V gene. The CDR3, cysteine through phenylalanine, is 16 amino acids long. The kept DNA is CDR3 alone, 48 bases in frame from the first base. The rearrangement joined TRBV28 to TRBJ2-3; 8 central nucleotides agree with TRBD2. The sample here was CD4+ T cells from peripheral blood mononuclear cells, taken in the second trimester of pregnancy. This receptor was obtained from a female donor with multiple sclerosis, enrolled in a pregnancy study. This receptor carries the CDR3 CASSLTSGTSTDTQYF. The bases are TGTGCCAGCAGTTTAACTAGCGGAACTAGCACAGATACGCAGTATTTT.